The entry that follows covers one T cell receptor (beta chain) sequence. What it recognizes is unknown. This sample stems from a study of vaccination and CD4 T cells after COVID-19. For the study at large: Overlapping spike peptides from SARS-CoV-2, HCoV-NL63, HCoV-OC43 and HCoV-229E served to stimulate the cells. Every culture used as a control got a CEFX pool, an HIV-1 Nef pool, or no peptide.

The Oncomine TCR Beta short-read assay was what sequenced the DNA obtained from cultured CD4+ T cells. One entry per CDR3 protein, called by TCRdb with MiXCR from the PCR reads. The sample includes around 10,000 distinct CDR3 sequences, 45% to 70% of them seen just once. Treatment indicated: approximately 10-day PBMC culture with coronavirus spike peptide pools or control peptides (ViraFEST assay). The germline gives CDR1 SGHAT, CDR2 FQNNGV. The junction had 8 bases not matched to a gene; V was cut back by 6 bases and J by 5 bases. This CDR3 contains 15 residues. Material: CD4+ T cells from blood, cultured in vitro. This chain uses TRBV11-2 with TRBJ2-1; 9 bases are a match to TRBD2. This clonotype originated in a human donor who had recovered from COVID-19. The DNA for the CDR3 is TGTGCCAGCAGACGACCGGGACTAGCTAACAATGAGCAGTTCTTC. This gives the protein CASRRPGLANNEQFF. Filled out from reference TRBV11-2 and TRBJ2-1, the complete variable domain reads EAGVAQSPRYKIIEKRQSVAFWCNPISGHATLYWYQQILGQGPKLLIQFQNNGVVDDSQLPKDRFSAERLKGVDSTLKIQPAKLEDSAVYLCASRRPGLANNEQFFGPGTRLTVL.